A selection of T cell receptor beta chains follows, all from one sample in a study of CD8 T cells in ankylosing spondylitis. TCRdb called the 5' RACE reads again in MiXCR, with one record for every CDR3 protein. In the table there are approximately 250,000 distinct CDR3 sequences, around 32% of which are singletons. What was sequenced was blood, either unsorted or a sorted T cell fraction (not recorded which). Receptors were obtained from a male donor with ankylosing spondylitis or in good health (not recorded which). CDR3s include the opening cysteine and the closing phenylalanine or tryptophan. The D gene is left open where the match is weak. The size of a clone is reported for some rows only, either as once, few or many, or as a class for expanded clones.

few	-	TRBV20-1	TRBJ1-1	TGCAGTGCTTCGGGGCAAAGCGCTGAAGCTTTCTTT	CSASGQSAEAFF
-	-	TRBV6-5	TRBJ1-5	TGTGCCAGCAGTTACTCGAGGCACCTCAATCAGCCCCAGCATTTT	CASSYSRHLNQPQHF
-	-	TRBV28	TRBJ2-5	TGTGCCAGCACCTTACCGGGGAAGATGACGCAAGAGACCCAGTACTTC	CASTLPGKMTQETQYF
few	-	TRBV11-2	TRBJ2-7	TGTGCCAGCAGCTTAGGGGGTCATGGGACACGCGACGAGCAGTACTTC	CASSLGGHGTRDEQYF
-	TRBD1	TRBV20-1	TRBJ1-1	TGCAGTGCCCGACAGGGACGAGAGAACACTGAAGCTTTCTTT	CSARQGRENTEAFF
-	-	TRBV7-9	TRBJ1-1	TGTGCCAGCAGCGCGAGGACAGAAACTGAAGCTTTCTTT	CASSARTETEAFF
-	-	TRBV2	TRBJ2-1	TGTGCCAGCAGTGAAGTGACAGAAGAGCAGTTCTTC	CASSEVTEEQFF
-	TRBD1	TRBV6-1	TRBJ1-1	TGTGCCAGCAGTACGACCGGGACAGGGAGCACTGAAGCTTTCTTT	CASSTTGTGSTEAFF
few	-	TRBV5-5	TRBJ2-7	TGTGCCAGCAGCTTGTTGACAGGTAACTACGAGCAGTACTTC	CASSLLTGNYEQYF
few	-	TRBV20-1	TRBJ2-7	TGCAGTGCTAGAGTGCCAGGGTGGGGCGAGCAGTACTTC	CSARVPGWGEQYF
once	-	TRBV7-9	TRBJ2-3	TGTGCCAGCAGCCGCGACAAGCACACAGATACGCAGTATTTT	CASSRDKHTDTQYF
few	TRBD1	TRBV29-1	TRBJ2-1	TGCAGCGTTCCCCGGGACAGACTTTACAATGAGCAGTTCTTC	CSVPRDRLYNEQFF
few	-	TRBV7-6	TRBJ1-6	TGTGCCAGCAGCCCCACGACTGAGTATAATTCACCCCTCCACTTT	CASSPTTEYNSPLHF
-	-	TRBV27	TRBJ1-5	TGTGCCAGCAGTTTGGGTCGTCAGCCCCAGCATTTT	CASSLGRQPQHF
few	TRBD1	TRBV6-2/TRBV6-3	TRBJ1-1	TGTGCCAGCAGCCAGGACAGGGCCACTGAAGCTTTCTTT	CASSQDRATEAFF
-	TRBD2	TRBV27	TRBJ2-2	TGTGCCAGCAAGCTAGCGGGGACCACCGGGGAGCTGTTTTTT	CASKLAGTTGELFF
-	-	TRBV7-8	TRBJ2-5	TGTGCCAGCAGCTTAGTGGGGGACCAAGAGACCCAGTACTTC	CASSLVGDQETQYF
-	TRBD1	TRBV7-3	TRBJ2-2	TGTGCCAGCAGCTTGCTAGGGACAGGGGTCACCGGGGAGCTGTTTTTT	CASSLLGTGVTGELFF
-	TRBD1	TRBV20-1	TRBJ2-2	TGCAGTGCTAGGCGGGCAGGGGGCATCGGGGAGCTGTTTTTT	CSARRAGGIGELFF
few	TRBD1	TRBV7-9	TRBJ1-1	TGTGCCAGCAGCTCGGGACAGCCGGGGGAGGGAGCTTTCTTT	CASSSGQPGEGAFF
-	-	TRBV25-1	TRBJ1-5	TGTGCCAGCAGTACTACAGGAAAGGATCAGCCCCAGCATTTT	CASSTTGKDQPQHF
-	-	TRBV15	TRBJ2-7	TGTGCCACCAGCAGAGATCGCGATTACGAGCAGTACTTC	CATSRDRDYEQYF
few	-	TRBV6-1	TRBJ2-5	TGTGCCAGCAGTGAAACGGAGACCCAGTACTTC	CASSETETQYF
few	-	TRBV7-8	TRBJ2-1	TGTGCCAGCAGCTTAGCGCTCGGACAGCGAACCTACAATGAGCAGTTCTTC	CASSLALGQRTYNEQFF
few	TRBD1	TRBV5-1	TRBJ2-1	TGCGCCAGCAGCTTCCGAGGGGGCCCCTACAATGAGCAGTTCTTC	CASSFRGGPYNEQFF
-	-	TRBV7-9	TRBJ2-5	TGTGCCAGCAGGTCCCTGGGCCAGGTGCGGGAGACCCAGTACTTC	CASRSLGQVRETQYF
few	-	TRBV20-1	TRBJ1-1	TGCAGTGCTACCCCGGGACACTTGGGGAACACTGAAGCTTTCTTT	CSATPGHLGNTEAFF
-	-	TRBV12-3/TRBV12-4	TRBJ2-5	TGTGCCAGCAGCCGCACGGGGGGCAGAGAGACCCAGTACTTC	CASSRTGGRETQYF
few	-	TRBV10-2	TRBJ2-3	TGCGCCAGCGGTGCGGGGCTACGGGATACGCAGTATTTT	CASGAGLRDTQYF
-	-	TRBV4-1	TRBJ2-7	TGCGCCAGCAGCCTCTCAAGCGGACCCTACGAGCAGTACTTC	CASSLSSGPYEQYF
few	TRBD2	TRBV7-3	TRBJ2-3	TGTGCCAGCAGCTTAATTGGGGGGGGCACAGATACGCAGTATTTT	CASSLIGGGTDTQYF
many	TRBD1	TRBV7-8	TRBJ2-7	TGTGCCAGCACCCACGGACAGGGGGACGGCTACGAGCAGTACTTC	CASTHGQGDGYEQYF
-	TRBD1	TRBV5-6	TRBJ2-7	TGTGCCAGCAGCAGATTACAGGGGCCCTACGAGCAGTACTTC	CASSRLQGPYEQYF
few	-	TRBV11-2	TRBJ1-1	TGTGCCAGCAGCTTAGTCCGGAACACTGAAGCTTTCTTT	CASSLVRNTEAFF
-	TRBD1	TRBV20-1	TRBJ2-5	TGCAGTGCTCCCCGACAGGGCCAAGAGACCCAGTACTTC	CSAPRQGQETQYF
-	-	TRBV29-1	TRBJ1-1	TGCAGCGTTGGTCTTAGCAGAGGACGGGCTTTCTTT	CSVGLSRGRAFF
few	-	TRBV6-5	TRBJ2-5	TGTGCCAGCAGTTCGACAGAGCAAGAGACCCAGTACTTC	CASSSTEQETQYF
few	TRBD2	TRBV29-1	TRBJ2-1	TGCAGCGTTGTCGGGGGGGCTTACAATGAGCAGTTCTTC	CSVVGGAYNEQFF
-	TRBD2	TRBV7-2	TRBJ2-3	TGTGCCAGCAGCCCTGGACTAGCAGCGGATACGCAGTATTTT	CASSPGLAADTQYF
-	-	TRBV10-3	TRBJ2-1	TGTGCCATCAGCCCGGGACGGATCAATGAGCAGTTCTTC	CAISPGRINEQFF
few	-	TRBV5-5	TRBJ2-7	TGTGCCAGCAGCTTCGAGGGGGGCAGGTACGAGCAGTACTTC	CASSFEGGRYEQYF
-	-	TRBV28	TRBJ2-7	TGTGCCAGCAGCATGCCAGCCTCCTACGAGCAGTACTTC	CASSMPASYEQYF
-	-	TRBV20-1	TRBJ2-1	TGCAGTGCTAGAGCTGCGCGGAACAATGAGCAGTTCTTC	CSARAARNNEQFF
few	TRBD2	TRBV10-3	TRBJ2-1	TGTGCCATCAGTGAGGGACTAGCGGATACCAATGAGCAGTTCTTC	CAISEGLADTNEQFF
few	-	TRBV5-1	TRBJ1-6	TGCGCCAGCAGCGATGGTGGGTCACCCCTCCACTTT	CASSDGGSPLHF
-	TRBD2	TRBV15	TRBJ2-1	TGTGCCACCAGCAGAGATCTGACGAGCGGGGTTTACAATGAGCAGTTCTTC	CATSRDLTSGVYNEQFF
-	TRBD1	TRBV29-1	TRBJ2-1	TGCAGCGCCCACGCGACAGGGCGCTACAATGAGCAGTTCTTC	CSAHATGRYNEQFF
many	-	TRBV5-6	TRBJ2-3	TGTGCCAGCAGCTACGCCACAGATACGCAGTATTTT	CASSYATDTQYF
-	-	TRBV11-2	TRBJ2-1	TGTGCCAGCACCTTTACCCGACATCACTCATCCTACAATGAGCAGTTCTTC	CASTFTRHHSSYNEQFF
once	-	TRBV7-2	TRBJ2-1	TGTGCCAGCAGCCGACATACCTCCTACAATGAGCAGTTCTTC	CASSRHTSYNEQFF
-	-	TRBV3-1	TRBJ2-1	TGTGCCAGCAGCCGGCCGGAAAGCTCCTACAATGAGCAGCTCTTC	CASSRPESSYNEQLF
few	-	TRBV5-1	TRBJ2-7	TGCGCCAGCAGCTTTCAAGGGGGTTACGAGCAGTACTTC	CASSFQGGYEQYF
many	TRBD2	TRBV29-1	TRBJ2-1	TGCAGCGTTGAACCTAGCGGGGGGAACTCCTACAATGAGCAGTTCTTC	CSVEPSGGNSYNEQFF
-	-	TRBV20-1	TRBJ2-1	TGCTGTGCTAGAGATACTACCGGTCGAAGGTACAATGAGCAGTTCTTC	CCARDTTGRRYNEQFF